This entry lists 23 T cell receptor beta chains sequenced from one sample in a study of early stage breast cancer tumors. Method: immunoSEQ multiplex PCR; TCRdb's copy keeps in-frame clones and lacks some. Counted here are 12,000 to 15,000 clones, roughly 84% occurring once; the ten biggest clones make up 4% to 5.5%. The specimen sequenced was normal breast tissue next to the tumor. The receptors were sampled from a person between 30 and 45 years old with breast cancer.

This sequence joins TRBV7-2 and TRBJ2-1; D perhaps matches TRBD2 (5 bases). CDR1 and CDR2 from the germline V gene are SGHTA and FQGNSA. Trimming removed 4 bases from V and 9 bases from J, with 16 bases in between. This CDR3 region has 14 residues. The CDR3 sequence: CASSSRRLATEQFF. CDR3 sequence (DNA): TGTGCCAGCAGCTCAAGACGTCTAGCCACTGAGCAGTTCTTC.

This clone was observed once. The chain joins TRBV29-1 to TRBJ2-1, with D unresolved. The V end was cut by 7 bases, the J end by 9 bases, with 10 bases between. The CDR3 sequence is 10 residues long. Germline-derived CDR1 and CDR2 are SQVTM and ANQGSEA. Here the CDR3 DNA reads TGCAGCGGGACCTTGAGTGAGCAGTTCTTC. Amino acids: CSGTLSEQFF.

The genes are TRBV5-1 and TRBJ2-3, with TRBD2 identical over 12 bases. Losses at the gene ends were 7 bases for V and 2 bases for J; bases not matched to a gene: 17. The CDR3 covers 19 residues. Germline V CDR1 and CDR2: SGHRS, YFSETQ. In DNA, the CDR3 is TGCGCCAGCTACTTGGGGGCTAGCGGGAGGGCCGATCACACAGATACGCAGTATTTT. Amino acids: CASYLGASGRADHTDTQYF.

As DNA, the CDR3 is TGTGCCAGCTCACGCGGAGAGAATCAGCCCCAGCATTTT. The encoded protein is CASSRGENQPQHF. The rearrangement links TRBV18 to TRBJ1-5; D is unclear. Trimming took 4 bases from V and 4 from J, leaving 8 bases between them. CDR3 size: 13 residues. The germline gives CDR1 KGHSH, CDR2 LQKENI.

The rearrangement uses TRBV4-2 and TRBJ2-3; tentative D call: TRBD1 (5 bases). The V end lost 4 bases, the J end lost 4 bases, and 12 bases lay between the germline ends. Germline CDR1 LGHNA, CDR2 YNFKEQ. This CDR3 region has 14 residues. CDR3 amino acids: CASSLRDSADTQYF. In DNA, the CDR3 is TGTGCCAGCAGCCTCAGGGATTCGGCAGATACGCAGTATTTT.

The chain joins TRBV30 to TRBJ2-3; 9 positions agree with TRBD2. J gave up 3 bases and V 2 bases, and 3 bases lay outside the gene matches. The CDR3 sequence is 14 residues long. CDR1 GTSNPN and CDR2 SVGIG come from the germline V gene (reference sequence). DNA for the CDR3: TGTGCCTGGAGTAGCGGGAGGAGGACAGATACGCAGTATTTT. Translated: CAWSSGRRTDTQYF.

This clone occurred once. The gene calls are TRBV7-2 and TRBJ1-1; D call uncertain. Trimming removed 1 base from V and 1 base from J, with 4 bases in between. This CDR3 spans 13 amino acids. Germline V lookup: CDR1 SGHTA, CDR2 FQGNSA. In nucleotides, the CDR3 is TGTGCCAGCAGCTTAGGACAGAACACTGAAGCTTTCTTT. This translates into CASSLGQNTEAFF.

V and J are TRBV19 and TRBJ2-1; a possible D gene is TRBD2 (5 bases). The CDR3 totals 15 residues. The V and J ends lost 7 bases and 0 bases respectively, with 13 bases between them. CDR1 and CDR2 from the germline V gene are LNHDA and SQIVND (reference sequence). The CDR3: CASKVDSSSYNEQFF. The CDR3 DNA sequence: TGTGCCAGTAAGGTGGACTCAAGCTCCTACAATGAGCAGTTCTTC.

The V gene is TRBV7-8, the J gene TRBJ2-5; D ambiguous. The CDR3 length is 14 residues. V lost 1 base and J 5 bases, leaving 11 bases between the germline ends. Germline CDR1 SGHVS, CDR2 FQNEAQ. The CDR3 spells CASSLGLFKETQYF. The CDR3 DNA reads TGTGCCAGCAGCTTAGGGTTATTTAAGGAGACCCAGTACTTC. Complete variable domain (other parts from reference TRBV7-8 and TRBJ2-5): GAGVSQSPRYKVAKRGQDVALRCDPISGHVSLFWYQQALGQGPEFLTYFQNEAQLDKSGLPSDRFFAERPEGSVSTLKIQRTQQEDSAVYLCASSLGLFKETQYFGPGTRLLVL.

The table lists this clone with a few counts. The chain has TRBV7-3 and TRBJ2-1; D unresolved. This CDR3 is 15 amino acids long. Germline values: CDR1 SGHTA, CDR2 FQGTGA. Deletions cut 6 bases from V and 0 bases from J, with 12 bases between. In nucleotides, the CDR3 is TGTGCCAGCAGTTCCCGCGCTAGCTCCTACAATGAGCAGTTCTTC. Protein: CASSSRASSYNEQFF.

The rearrangement uses TRBV4-1 and TRBJ1-1; D remains ambiguous. V was trimmed by 9 bases and J by 1 base, leaving 18 bases between them. Germline V lookup: CDR1 MGHRA, CDR2 YSYEKL. The CDR3 extends over 15 amino acids. The CDR3 sequence is CASLSLLRANTEAFF. CDR3 bases: TGCGCCAGTCTGAGCCTATTACGGGCGAACACTGAAGCTTTCTTT.

This clone showed up just once. This chain connects TRBV6-6 to TRBJ2-5, with D hard to call. The CDR3 is 13 residues long. V gave up 6 bases and J gave up 2 bases, with 10 bases separating them. Germline loops: CDR1 MNHNY, CDR2 SVGAGI (reference sequence). CDR3 in DNA: TGTGCCAGCAGCCTTACAGTACAAGAGACCCAGTACTTC. Translated, it gives CASSLTVQETQYF.

This chain uses TRBV7-2 with TRBJ2-7; 10 bases agree with TRBD2. There are 15 residues in the CDR3. The V segment lost 3 bases and the J segment 0 bases; nucleotides outside the gene matches: 2. Germline CDR1 SGHTA, CDR2 FQGNSA. The CDR3 protein is CASSLGLAISYEQYF. CDR3 sequence (DNA): TGTGCCAGCAGCTTGGGACTAGCGATCTCCTACGAGCAGTACTTC.

The chain employs TRBV9 and TRBJ2-7; 8 bases line up with TRBD1. Per the germline V gene, CDR1 is SGDLS and CDR2 is YYNGEE. The V and J ends lost 0 bases and 4 bases, in that order; junction bases with no gene match: 3. The CDR3 consists of 14 residues. As DNA, the CDR3 is TGTGCCAGCAGCGTAGAGGGACAGGCTTACGAGCAGTACTTC. Its protein product is CASSVEGQAYEQYF.

The chain employs TRBV11-2 and TRBJ1-1; 9 nucleotides line up with TRBD1. The CDR3 runs 16 residues. Germline V CDR1 and CDR2: SGHAT, FQNNGV. V was clipped by 2 bases and J by 6 bases; unmatched bases: 10. CDR3 amino acids: CASSLFRGTGRPEAFF. In DNA, the CDR3 is TGTGCCAGCAGCTTATTTCGGGGGACAGGGAGGCCTGAAGCTTTCTTT.

The chain recombines TRBV6-1 with TRBJ2-1; 7 nucleotides match TRBD2. V trimming: 0 bases; J trimming: 8 bases; junction bases outside the gene matches: 7. The CDR3 runs to 15 residues. In germline, CDR1 is MNHNS, CDR2 SASEGT. CDR3 DNA sequence: TGTGCCAGCAGTGAAGCTGGAGCGGGATTAGATGAGCAGTTCTTC. This translates into CASSEAGAGLDEQFF.

The chain has TRBV27 and TRBJ1-2; 10 bases line up with TRBD1. CDR1 MNHEY and CDR2 SMNVEV come from the germline V gene (reference sequence). V trimming: 5 bases; J trimming: 4 bases; junction bases outside the gene matches: 7. The CDR3 consists of 15 residues. The CDR3 nucleotides are TGTGCCAGCAGTACGGGGACAGGGGAGGTCTATGGCTACACCTTC. It translates to CASSTGTGEVYGYTF.

The chain employs TRBV19 and TRBJ2-7, with 7 bases identical to TRBD2. Germline V CDR1 and CDR2: LNHDA, SQIVND (reference sequence). V shed 3 bases and J 2 bases; nucleotides not matched to a gene: 10. This CDR3 region has 16 residues. This CDR3 reads CASSIVFGTTTYEQYF. The CDR3 DNA follows: TGTGCCAGTAGTATTGTTTTTGGGACTACAACCTACGAGCAGTACTTC. Full variable domain (remainder filled in from reference TRBV19 and TRBJ2-7): DGGITQSPKYLFRKEGQNVTLSCEQNLNHDAMYWYRQDPGQGLRLIYYSQIVNDFQKGDIAEGYSVSREKKESFPLTVTSAQKNPTAFYLCASSIVFGTTTYEQYFGPGTRLTVT.

This rearrangement joins TRBV5-6 to TRBJ2-5, with a weak D call TRBD2 (6 bases). This CDR3 region has 14 residues. V was shortened by 2 bases and J by 7 bases, with 15 bases between the two germline ends. Germline loops: CDR1 SGHDT, CDR2 YYEEEE. CDR3 loop: CASSFVPGEWTQYF. The DNA for the CDR3 is TGTGCCAGCAGCTTTGTTCCGGGAGAGTGGACCCAGTACTTC.

In nucleotides, the CDR3 is TGTGCCAGCAGCTTTCCAACCGGTTGGGGGCGCCGAACCCCCTACGAGCAGTACTTC. Translation gives CASSFPTGWGRRTPYEQYF. The chain recombines TRBV7-8 with TRBJ2-7; tentative D call: TRBD1 (6 bases). The CDR3 is 19 amino acids. Germline loops: CDR1 SGHVS, CDR2 FQNEAQ. The V end lost 3 bases, the J end lost 2 bases, and 26 bases lay between the germline ends. Full variable domain (remainder filled in from reference TRBV7-8 and TRBJ2-7): GAGVSQSPRYKVAKRGQDVALRCDPISGHVSLFWYQQALGQGPEFLTYFQNEAQLDKSGLPSDRFFAERPEGSVSTLKIQRTQQEDSAVYLCASSFPTGWGRRTPYEQYFGPGTRLTVT.

This chain connects TRBV6-1 to TRBJ2-7; possibly TRBD2 for D (6 bases). The CDR3 has 13 residues. Germline V gene data show CDR1 as MNHNS and CDR2 as SASEGT. The CDR3 sequence is CKSDPGSSYEQYF. CDR3 DNA sequence: TGTAAATCCGACCCCGGGAGCTCCTACGAGCAGTACTTC.

This clone was observed a single time. The chain uses TRBV14 and TRBJ1-1, with TRBD1 as a possible D gene (5 bases). The CDR3 has 15 residues. Trimming stripped 1 base from V and 5 bases from J, with 14 bases between. Per the germline V gene, CDR1 is SGHDN and CDR2 is FVKESK. The CDR3 is CASSQVGGVYTEAFF. The CDR3 DNA reads TGTGCCAGCAGCCAAGTGGGAGGGGTGTATACTGAAGCTTTCTTT.

The gene calls are TRBV10-3 and TRBJ1-5; D gene uncertain. Germline V gives CDR1 ENHRY, CDR2 SYGVKD. The V end lost 0 bases, the J end lost 7 bases, and 4 bases lay between the germline ends. CDR3 length: 12 residues. CDR3 in DNA: TGTGCCATCAGTGAGTCGACGCAGCCCCAGCATTTT. Protein sequence: CAISESTQPQHF.